The source of this T cell receptor (beta chain) is a study of shared clonotypes between healthy human individuals. Combining CD45RO+ cells with CCR7-negative CD45RA+ TemRA cells gave CD8 memory. Study conclusions and caveats: Deeper or shallower sequencing was expected to change how clonotypes are shared among donors. Compared with clonotypes that all four donors shared, non-shared clonotypes had lower generation probabilities.

Sequenced by immunoSEQ multiplex PCR; TCRdb stores in-frame clones only, minus some. The repertoire holds about 380,000 clones, with roughly 96% as singletons. This clone appeared a single time. Its antigen is unidentified. The CDR3 totals 14 residues. CDR1 and CDR2 (germline): MNHNS, SASEGT. V lost 10 bases, J lost 0 bases, and 13 bases lay in between. The receptor was isolated from a man aged 25 to 40 in good health. This chain joins TRBV6-1 and TRBJ1-5, with D uncertain. Sequencing input: memory CD8+ T cells sorted from blood. This sample's subset: CD45RO+ cells pooled with CCR7-negative TemRA cells. CDR3 in amino acids: CATVRGNSNQPQHF. CDR3 nucleotide sequence: TGTGCCACGGTCCGGGGTAATAGCAATCAGCCCCAGCATTTT.